The 15 T cell receptor beta chains listed next were all sequenced from one sample in a study of esophageal squamous cell carcinoma under preoperative chemotherapy. Regarding time point: before preoperative PTX-NDP chemotherapy. MiXCR, run by TCRdb on the PCR reads, gives a single entry per CDR3 protein. Among roughly 30,000 distinct CDR3 sequences listed, roughly 52% were seen once. This specimen was collected from a patient given preoperative chemotherapy. Every receptor here comes from a human donor with esophageal squamous cell carcinoma. The donor label of this sample is uncertain.

As for this clonotype: A junction boundary mismatches the germline segment, possibly from a read error. This sequence joins TRBV7-2 and TRBJ2-2; 11 bases fit TRBD2. This CDR3 has 15 amino acids. Per germline, CDR1 SGHTA and CDR2 FQGNSA. CDR3 residues: CASRPSGRNTGEQFF. The CDR3 nucleotides read TGTGCCAGCAGACCTAGCGGGAGGAACACAGGTGAGCAGTTTTTT.

Within the sample, this clonotype is medium-sized. The chain combines TRBV7-2 with TRBJ2-1, with D maybe TRBD2 (5 bases). Trimming removed 0 bases at V and 8 bases at J, with 8 bases between. Germline CDR1 and CDR2: SGHTA and FQGNSA. The CDR3 has 13 residues. CDR3 protein: CASSLAPGDEQFF. CDR3 sequence (DNA): TGTGCCAGCAGCTTAGCTCCCGGGGATGAGCAGTTCTTC.

This clonotype was seen repeatedly, ten times or more. This rearrangement joins TRBV7-9 to TRBJ2-2; 12 bases agree with TRBD2. The CDR3 totals 16 residues. J was trimmed by 1 base and V by 5 bases; bases with no gene match: 2. Looked up from germline, CDR1 is SEHNR and CDR2 is FQNEAQ (reference sequence). The CDR3 DNA reads TGTGCCAGCAGCCCGGGACTAGCGGGGAACACCGGGGAGCTGTTTTTT. Translated: CASSPGLAGNTGELFF.

Ten or more counts support this clonotype. The chain joins TRBV7-9 to TRBJ2-1; D is ambiguous. The CDR3 spans 12 residues. CDR1 is SEHNR and CDR2 is FQNEAQ in the germline V gene (reference sequence). The ends were cut back, 5 bases at V and 6 bases at J, with 8 bases in the middle. DNA of the CDR3: TGTGCCAGCAGCCCCATTGCCAATGAGCAGTTCTTC. This encodes CASSPIANEQFF. The full variable domain, with the rest looked up from reference TRBV7-9 and TRBJ2-1, is DTGVSQNPRHKITKRGQNVTFRCDPISEHNRLYWYRQTLGQGPEFLTYFQNEAQLEKSRLLSDRFSAERPKGSFSTLEIQRTEQGDSAMYLCASSPIANEQFFGPGTRLTVL.

Details on this clonotype: Without the conserved terminal phenylalanine or tryptophan, this CDR3 likely stems from a read error. The DNA is left out, because the CDR3 cannot be placed on it with certainty; the CDR3 is given as TCRdb lists it. The chain uses TRBV11-3 and TRBJ2-5; TRBD2, the table's D call, was not compared with the DNA. The CDR3 spans 16 residues, counting both ends. Germline loops: CDR1 SGHNT, CDR2 YENEEA. The CDR3: CASSLGIAGVQASQYL.

Note on this clonotype: One end of the junction is discordant with germline, which a read error may explain. The chain joins TRBV7-7 to TRBJ2-5; 8 bases line up with TRBD1. The J call may be incorrect, as the DNA end agrees better with TRBJ2-7. This CDR3 region has 13 residues. Germline V gene lookup returns CDR1 SSHAT and CDR2 FNYEAQ (reference sequence). CDR3 in DNA: TGTGCTAGCAGCCCCGACAGGGGAAGCGAGCAGTACTTC. This gives the protein CASSPDRGSEQYF.

The chain uses TRBV5-6 and TRBJ2-3, with TRBD2 matching 8 bases. The V segment lost 4 bases and the J segment 3 bases; nucleotides outside the gene matches: 10. Germline V gene sequence: CDR1 SGHDT, CDR2 YYEEEE. The CDR3 length is 16 residues. CDR3 DNA: TGTGCCAGCAGCCCCCGGGGGGAGCGGGAGACAGATACGCAGTATTTT. Translated, it gives CASSPRGERETDTQYF.

The V gene is TRBV7-7, the J gene TRBJ2-5; D is possibly TRBD2 (5 bases). CDR1 is SSHAT and CDR2 is FNYEAQ in the germline V gene (reference sequence). The CDR3 runs to 13 residues. V was pared by 8 bases and J by 11 bases, with 21 bases between. This CDR3 is CASAGSFNNEQYF. The CDR3 nucleotides read TGTGCCAGCGCGGGTAGCTTCAACAATGAGCAGTACTTC.

By sample fraction, this clonotype is medium-sized. The chain employs TRBV7-2 and TRBJ2-1, with 9 bases fitting TRBD2. The CDR3 consists of 14 residues. With V trimmed by 5 bases and J by 5 bases, 4 bases remained unmatched. The germline V gene encodes CDR1 SGHTA and CDR2 FQGNSA. CDR3 bases: TGTGCCAGCAGCCGGACTAGCGACCACAATGAGCAGTTCTTC. Translating it yields CASSRTSDHNEQFF.

The chain uses TRBV12-3 or TRBV12-4 and TRBJ2-1; 13 bases are shared with TRBD2. The CDR3 loop spans 16 amino acids. J gave up 0 bases and V 6 bases, and 2 bases lay outside the gene matches. CDR3 nucleotides: TGTGCCAGCAGGCGGACTAGCGGGAGCTCCTACAATGAGCAGTTCTTC. Translating gives CASRRTSGSSYNEQFF.

This chain links TRBV6-1 with TRBJ2-7, with 10 positions matching TRBD2. Germline CDR1 and CDR2: MNHNS and SASEGT. CDR3 length: 15 amino acids. The ends lost 1 base at V and 4 bases at J; junction bases unmatched: 4. The CDR3 DNA reads as TGTGCCAGCAGTGAAGTGGCTAGCGGGAGTTACGAGCAGTACTTC. This sequence encodes CASSEVASGSYEQYF.

This clonotype was counted ten times or more. This chain links TRBV27 with TRBJ1-1; unclear D gene. The CDR3 runs to 14 residues. V was shortened by 4 bases and J by 0 bases, with 9 bases between the two germline ends. CDR1 is MNHEY and CDR2 is SMNVEV in the germline V gene (reference sequence). The CDR3 protein is CASSSGPMNTEAFF. In DNA form, the CDR3 reads TGTGCCAGCAGTTCGGGTCCGATGAACACTGAAGCTTTCTTT.

The V gene is TRBV7-6, the J gene TRBJ2-5, with D hard to call. The V end lost 9 bases, the J end lost 10 bases, and 39 bases lay between the germline ends. Germline V gene data show CDR1 as SGHVS and CDR2 as FNYEAQ. The CDR3 has 19 residues. CDR3 sequence reads: CARGFGAAIPGGAKKIQYF. CDR3 DNA: TGTGCCAGGGGCTTTGGTGCGGCCATCCCGGGCGGTGCCAAAAAGATCCAGTACTTC.

This clonotype was seen many times. Written as DNA, the CDR3 is TGTGCCAGCAGTAACCTACAGGGGGCGGGGGAGCAGTACTTC. This translates into CASSNLQGAGEQYF. The gene calls are TRBV6-5 and TRBJ2-5, with 9 nucleotides matching TRBD1. The trim removed 5 bases at V and 11 bases at J, leaving 12 bases unmatched. The CDR3 is 14 amino acids. From germline, CDR1 is MNHEY and CDR2 SVGAGI.

This chain connects TRBV4-1 to TRBJ2-7; tentatively, D is TRBD2 (6 bases). CDR3 length equals 14 residues. With 0 bases removed from V and 2 bases from J, the gap between germline ends came to 8 bases. Germline V lookup: CDR1 MGHRA, CDR2 YSYEKL. As DNA, the CDR3 is TGCGCCAGCAGCCAAGAGGAGGGTACCTACGAGCAGTACTTC. This codes for CASSQEEGTYEQYF.